The entry below gives a single T cell receptor beta chain sequence along with its context. The antigen is not known. Memory CD4+ cells were defined as CD4+CD45RO+CD25-. Study-wide points: In terms of TCR gene usage, tumor memory CD4+ T cells clustered together with blood and lymph node memory CD4+ cells, as well as with lymph node naive CD4+ cells.

Trimming left V 2 bases short and J 0 bases short, with 4 bases between. The CDR3 extends over 13 amino acids. Germline values: CDR1 SGDLS, CDR2 YYNGEE. Semi-nested PCR with Nested Universal Primer A followed constant-region reverse priming of full-length variable regions. TCRdb redid the calling of the 5' RACE reads with MiXCR, one entry per CDR3 protein. Counted here are about 6,600 distinct CDR3 sequences, 59% occurring once; the ten biggest clones make up approximately 3.7%. The material sequenced was tumor-infiltrating memory CD4+ T cells sorted from the breast tumor. The subset here: memory CD4+ T cells, CD4+CD45RO+CD25-. The sequence came from a female donor with breast cancer. The chain is built from TRBV9 and TRBJ2-3; D gene uncertain. CDR3 loop: CASSVTSTDTQYF. DNA for the CDR3: TGTGCCAGCAGCGTGACTAGCACAGATACGCAGTATTTT.